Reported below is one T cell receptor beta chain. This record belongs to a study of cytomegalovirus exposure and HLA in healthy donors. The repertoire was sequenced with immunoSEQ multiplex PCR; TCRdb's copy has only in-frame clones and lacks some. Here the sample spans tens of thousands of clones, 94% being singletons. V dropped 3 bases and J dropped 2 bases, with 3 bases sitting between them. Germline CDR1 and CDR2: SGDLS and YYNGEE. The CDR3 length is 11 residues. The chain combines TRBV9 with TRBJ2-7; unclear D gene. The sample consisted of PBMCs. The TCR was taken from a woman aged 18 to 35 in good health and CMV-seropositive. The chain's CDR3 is CASSAAYEQYF. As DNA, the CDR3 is TGTGCCAGCAGCGCCGCCTACGAGCAGTACTTC.